The TCR beta chain under discussion was sequenced for a study of T-cell reconstitution after alpha-beta-depleted transplantation in children. This clonotype was observed a few times. Germline-derived CDR1 and CDR2 are MNHEY and SMNVEV (reference sequence). After removal of 2 bases from V and 10 bases from J, the junction contained 5 bases not matched to a gene. The length of the CDR3 is 14 residues. For TCRbeta, the library was prepared with unique molecular identifiers. One entry per CDR3 protein, called by TCRdb with MiXCR from the PCR reads. The table lists roughly 400,000 distinct CDR3 sequences, roughly 21% of them singletons.

V gene TRBV27 combines with J gene TRBJ1-6; 7 bases align to TRBD1. The source was PBMCs from the stem cell graft donor, collected from the stem cell graft. This clonotype was sampled from a human donor who donated a stem cell graft to a child with acute myeloid leukemia. In DNA, the CDR3 is TGTGCCAGCAGTTTAAGGGGGCAAGGCTCACCCCTCCACTTT. It codes for CASSLRGQGSPLHF.